Reported below is one T cell receptor beta chain. Its antigen is unknown. This sample is drawn from a study of T cell responses to AZD1222 COVID-19 vaccine. Regarding the study as a whole: Females made up more of the donors, who were largely white British, and clonal diversity may have come out too low. Baseline serology detected seropositivity in only six or seven AZD1222 recipients. A rise in Spike-specific TCR breadth and depth followed two AZD1222 doses. A reported finding is that nearly half of spike-specific TCRs target unmutated variant regions.

Measured with immunoSEQ multiplex PCR; TCRdb has only the in-frame clones, and not every one. The sample includes about 110,000 clones, 89% of them seen just once. CDR3 length: 13 residues. The germline V gene encodes CDR1 MNHEY and CDR2 SVGAGI. V was pared by 6 bases and J by 10 bases, with 9 bases of the junction left unmatched. The chain has TRBV6-5 and TRBJ1-1, with 9 bases aligning to TRBD1. The sequences come from peripheral blood, collected on day 0 of MenACWY control vaccination. The receptor's source is an adult in good health. CDR3 nucleotides: TGTGCCAGCAGCCTAACCCCGGGACAGGGAGCTTTCTTT. Encoded protein: CASSLTPGQGAFF.